This T cell receptor beta chain was identified in a study of blood T cell repertoires in COVID-19. Whole-study context: Sites across the United States, Italy and Spain contributed samples from acute and convalescent COVID-19. PBMCs, B-cell-depleted T cells, or T cells provided the cDNA or gDNA that made up the material.

Source study methods: Cell counts per sample came from amplifying reference gene primers. Some clones are missing from TCRdb's copy, which holds only in-frame ones; the method was immunoSEQ multiplex PCR. V, J and clone size reflect that table, while D and trimming were determined from the DNA. Of about 260,000 clones in the sample, 86% were seen once. The J segment lost 6 bases and the V segment lost 4 bases, leaving 4 bases of the junction unmatched. Germline lookup yields CDR1 MGHRA and CDR2 YSYEKL. This CDR3 is 14 amino acids long. V is TRBV4-1 and J is TRBJ2-1; 9 bases are shared with TRBD2. This clonotype originated in a man aged 30-40 years with active or convalescent COVID-19. The specimen was peripheral blood. DNA for the CDR3: TGCGCCAGCAGCCCCTCTAGCGGGGCCAATGAGCAGTTCTTC. It encodes CASSPSSGANEQFF.